This TCR beta chain appears in the sequencing data of a study of T cell repertoires in cytomegalovirus infection. The CDR3 has 15 residues. The V gene lost 5 bases and the J gene lost 5 bases, with 18 bases spanning the gap. CDR1 is SGHTA, CDR2 FQGNSA, per germline. The table lists this clonotype with a few counts. One entry per CDR3 protein, called by TCRdb with MiXCR from the reads. Of a few hundred thousand distinct CDR3 sequences listed, roughly 9.5% are singletons. The V gene is TRBV7-2, the J gene TRBJ2-5, with D possibly called TRBD1 or TRBD2 (5 bases each). The receptor comes from a human donor in good health (CMV status not recorded). Some clones in this sample may be carry-over from other donors' samples. The specimen was PBMCs. The DNA of the CDR3 is TGTGCCAGCAGCCCACGGGCGGATGGGACGGAGACCCAGTACTTC. Translating gives CASSPRADGTETQYF.